One and the same sample provided the 27 T cell receptor beta chains below, sequenced in a study of T-cell reconstitution after alpha-beta-depleted transplantation in children. Unique molecular identifiers were built into the TCRbeta library. TCRdb analysed the PCR reads with MiXCR anew, one entry per CDR3 protein. This sample yields approximately 1,000,000 distinct CDR3 sequences, of which about 29% are seen a single time; under 30% belongs to the top ten. The sample was PBMCs, mostly from graft donor cells, taken 360 days after TCRalphabeta/CD19-depleted stem cell transplant. These receptors all stem from a boy younger than two who had a stem cell transplant for SCID, so the T cells may come from the graft donor.

The table lists this clonotype with a few counts. The chain links TRBV12-3 or TRBV12-4 to TRBJ1-2, with D possibly TRBD1 on 6 matching bases. V shed 3 bases and J shed 8 bases, with 19 bases lying between them. The CDR3 loop spans 15 amino acids. The CDR3 DNA reads as TGTGCCAGCAGTTTGGACAGTCTAACCCAGTTGGGCTACACCTTC. The encoded protein is CASSLDSLTQLGYTF.

The chain couples TRBV5-1 to TRBJ1-2; a possible D gene is TRBD1 (5 bases). The ends were cut back, 4 bases at V and 6 bases at J, with 19 bases in the middle. CDR1 is SGHRS, CDR2 YFSETQ, per germline. This CDR3 region has 15 residues. As DNA, the CDR3 is TGCGCCAGCAGCCTACGACAGCTTACACCCAATGGCTACACCTTC. It encodes CASSLRQLTPNGYTF.

The rearrangement links TRBV5-1 to TRBJ2-3; D possibly corresponds to TRBD2 (5 bases). V was pared by 3 bases and J by 4 bases, with 15 bases between. This CDR3 has 15 amino acids. Germline-derived CDR1 and CDR2 are SGHRS and YFSETQ. The CDR3 sequence: CASSYGKPRADTQYF. The CDR3 DNA is TGCGCCAGCAGCTACGGGAAACCCCGCGCAGATACGCAGTATTTT.

Here the CDR3 reads CASSVTNVLTF. Here the CDR3 DNA reads TGTGCCAGCAGCGTGACCAACGTCCTGACTTTC. The rearrangement links TRBV9 to TRBJ2-6, with D unresolved. Trimming removed 2 bases from V and 8 bases from J, with 2 bases in between. This CDR3 region has 11 residues. The germline CDR1 and CDR2 sequences are SGDLS and YYNGEE.

V gene TRBV7-9 combines with J gene TRBJ2-5; 7 bases align to TRBD1. The CDR3 extends over 15 amino acids. J was trimmed by 1 base and V by 5 bases; bases with no gene match: 7. In germline, CDR1 is SEHNR, CDR2 FQNEAQ (reference sequence). CDR3 protein: CASSRTGQFQETQYF. CDR3 sequence (DNA): TGTGCCAGCAGCCGTACGGGACAGTTCCAAGAGACCCAGTACTTC.

A few counts support this clonotype. V gene TRBV7-9 combines with J gene TRBJ2-1; D remains unclear. The V end was cut by 8 bases, the J end by 2 bases, with 16 bases between. CDR1 and CDR2 from the germline V gene are SEHNR and FQNEAQ (reference sequence). CDR3 length: 15 amino acids. The CDR3 here is CASSSLSLPYNEQFF. CDR3 sequence (DNA): TGTGCCAGCTCTTCCCTAAGCCTTCCCTACAATGAGCAGTTCTTC.

The V and J genes are TRBV5-1 and TRBJ2-2; D possibly matches TRBD1 or TRBD2 (5 bases each). This CDR3 is 16 amino acids long. Per the germline V gene, CDR1 is SGHRS and CDR2 is YFSETQ. The ends were cut back, 1 base at V and 3 bases at J, with 13 bases in the middle. CDR3 sequence reads: CASSLRGARDTGELFF. Here the CDR3 DNA reads TGCGCCAGCAGCTTGAGAGGGGCCCGAGACACCGGGGAGCTGTTTTTT.

This clonotype was detected a few times. The V call is TRBV15, the J call TRBJ1-3, with TRBD1 as a possible D gene (5 bases). Trimming removed 3 bases from V and 0 bases from J, with 15 bases in between. Looked up from germline, CDR1 is LNHNV and CDR2 is YYDKDF (reference sequence). The CDR3 length is 17 residues. The CDR3 coding sequence is TGTGCCACCAGCAGGGCCTTGGGGCCAGGCTCTGGAAACACCATATATTTT. This translates into CATSRALGPGSGNTIYF.

This clonotype was detected only a few times. This sequence joins TRBV29-1 and TRBJ2-6, with D maybe TRBD1 (5 bases). This CDR3 comprises 16 residues. V was trimmed by 4 bases and J by 3 bases, leaving 16 bases between them. CDR1 is SQVTM and CDR2 is ANQGSEA in the germline V gene. CDR3 coding DNA: TGCAGCGTTGTCCAGGGCTTGATGAGTGGGGCCAACGTCCTGACTTTC. As protein: CSVVQGLMSGANVLTF.

This clonotype has more than one count but fewer than ten. The chain couples TRBV29-1 to TRBJ2-3; no firm D call. Germline CDR1 SQVTM, CDR2 ANQGSEA. Trimming cost V 6 bases and J 1 base, with 14 bases left between them. This CDR3 spans 14 amino acids. The CDR3 here is CSVSGPHGTDTQYF. The DNA for the CDR3 is TGCAGCGTGTCCGGGCCTCACGGCACAGATACGCAGTATTTT.

This clonotype was counted between two and nine times. The chain has TRBV5-1 and TRBJ2-3; 9 nucleotides align to TRBD1. After removal of 3 bases from V and 2 bases from J, the junction contained 7 bases not matched to a gene. The germline V gene encodes CDR1 SGHRS and CDR2 YFSETQ. CDR3 length: 16 amino acids. CDR3 nucleotide sequence: TGCGCCAGCAGCTCCGGGACAGGGACCCTCACAGATACGCAGTATTTT. Amino acid sequence: CASSSGTGTLTDTQYF. The entire variable domain, with the rest obtained from reference TRBV5-1 and TRBJ2-3, is as follows: KAGVTQTPRYLIKTRGQQVTLSCSPISGHRSVSWYQQTPGQGLQFLFEYFSETQRNKGNFPGRFSGRQFSNSRSEMNVSTLELGDSALYLCASSSGTGTLTDTQYFGPGTRLTVL.

The chain has TRBV3-1 and TRBJ1-1; D may be TRBD1 (5 bases). The V end was cut by 0 bases, the J end by 6 bases, with 14 bases between. This CDR3 comprises 15 residues. Per germline, CDR1 LGHDT and CDR2 YNNKEL (reference sequence). The CDR3 protein is CASSQDYGGEPEAFF. As DNA, the CDR3 is TGTGCCAGCAGCCAAGATTACGGGGGAGAACCTGAAGCTTTCTTT.

The CDR3 nucleotides are TGTGCCAGCAGCTTAGTTCATGGCCCGGGGGAGCAGTACTTC. As protein: CASSLVHGPGEQYF. The chain combines TRBV7-2 with TRBJ2-7; TRBD2 might be the D (5 bases). Germline CDR1 SGHTA, CDR2 FQGNSA. V was trimmed by 1 base and J by 7 bases, leaving 14 bases between them. This CDR3 contains 14 residues.

The chain couples TRBV10-3 to TRBJ1-2; D is undetermined. There are 13 residues in the CDR3. Trimming shortened V by 3 bases and J by 0 bases, and 5 bases separated the two germline ends. The V gene's germline CDR1 is ENHRY and CDR2 SYGVKD. The CDR3 bases are TGTGCCATCAGTGACAACCCTAACTATGGCTACACCTTC. Translated: CAISDNPNYGYTF.

V usage is TRBV29-1 and J usage is TRBJ2-3; D uncertain. Trimming shortened V by 3 bases and J by 2 bases, and 9 bases separated the two germline ends. The germline V gene has CDR1 SQVTM and CDR2 ANQGSEA. CDR3 length: 13 amino acids. CDR3 protein: CSVDSTATDTQYF. The CDR3 DNA is TGCAGCGTTGATTCGACTGCCACAGATACGCAGTATTTT.

The chain carries TRBV5-1 and TRBJ2-1; TRBD1 matches at 9 bases. Trimming cost V 4 bases and J 15 bases; bases outside gene matches: 11. The CDR3 is 13 amino acids. The V gene's germline CDR1 is SGHRS and CDR2 YFSETQ. Here the CDR3 DNA reads TGCGCCAGCAGCCCAGCCGTCTCGGACAGGGGGTTCTTC. It encodes CASSPAVSDRGFF.

The chain links TRBV7-9 to TRBJ2-4; 7 bases agree with TRBD1. Germline CDR1 SEHNR, CDR2 FQNEAQ (reference sequence). This CDR3 spans 16 amino acids. J lost 7 bases, V lost 4 bases, and 13 bases had no gene match. The CDR3 DNA reads TGTGCCAGCAGCTATACGACAGGGATCGAGAAGAACATTCAGTACTTC. This gives the protein CASSYTTGIEKNIQYF.

In its sample, this clonotype was seen a few times. This rearrangement joins TRBV20-1 to TRBJ1-1; D is ambiguous. The CDR3 is made up of 13 amino acids. The V and J ends lost 1 base and 10 bases respectively, with 16 bases between them. Germline V gene lookup returns CDR1 DFQATT and CDR2 SNEGSKA (reference sequence). The CDR3 protein is CSARAGGVSAAFF. In DNA, the CDR3 is TGCAGTGCTAGAGCAGGAGGTGTAAGTGCAGCTTTCTTT.

The rearrangement uses TRBV7-9 and TRBJ2-7; possibly TRBD2 for D (5 bases). The germline V gene has CDR1 SEHNR and CDR2 FQNEAQ (reference sequence). Trimming left V 5 bases short and J 1 base short, with 15 bases between. This CDR3 contains 15 residues. The CDR3 DNA reads TGTGCCAGCAGCCCCCCGCGGACTGATTCCTACGAGCAGTACTTC. This codes for CASSPPRTDSYEQYF.

The chain combines TRBV12-3 or TRBV12-4 with TRBJ2-7; 9 bases map to TRBD1. The length of the CDR3 is 16 residues. After removal of 3 bases from V and 3 bases from J, the junction contained 9 bases not matched to a gene. CDR3 DNA sequence: TGTGCCAGCAGTTTCGGCCTCGGGACAGGGCTCTACGAGCAGTACTTC. Residues: CASSFGLGTGLYEQYF.

This clonotype occurred a few times. The chain couples TRBV20-1 to TRBJ2-4, with D perhaps TRBD2 (6 bases). This CDR3 is 15 amino acids long. V lost 0 bases to trimming and J lost 7 bases, with 16 bases between them. CDR1 DFQATT and CDR2 SNEGSKA come from the germline V gene (reference sequence). The CDR3 is CSARDVSLGSNIQYF. The DNA for the CDR3 is TGCAGTGCTAGAGATGTCTCACTCGGGAGCAACATTCAGTACTTC.

The chain is built from TRBV5-5 and TRBJ2-1; D tentatively fits TRBD1 or TRBD2 (5 bases each). The germline V and J ends were trimmed by 1 base and 12 bases, with 8 bases remaining between them. The CDR3 length is 11 residues. In germline, CDR1 is SGHKS, CDR2 YYEKEE (reference sequence). The CDR3 sequence is CASSLLGTQFF. The CDR3, as DNA: TGTGCCAGCAGCTTGCTCGGGACGCAGTTCTTC.

V usage is TRBV5-1 and J usage is TRBJ2-2, with D possibly TRBD2 on 5 matching bases. Germline loops: CDR1 SGHRS, CDR2 YFSETQ. V lost 0 bases and J lost 5, with 14 bases in between. This CDR3 is built from 16 residues. The CDR3 region has the DNA TGCGCCAGCAGCTTGGGCTCCGGGGTAATGACCGGGGAGCTGTTTTTT. Its protein is CASSLGSGVMTGELFF. The entire variable domain, with the rest obtained from reference TRBV5-1 and TRBJ2-2, is as follows: KAGVTQTPRYLIKTRGQQVTLSCSPISGHRSVSWYQQTPGQGLQFLFEYFSETQRNKGNFPGRFSGRQFSNSRSEMNVSTLELGDSALYLCASSLGSGVMTGELFFGEGSRLTVL.

Only a few counts were recorded for this clonotype. The rearrangement uses TRBV7-3 and TRBJ2-6, with D perhaps TRBD1 or TRBD2 (6 bases each). Trimming pared 5 bases from V and 1 base from J, leaving 12 bases between. Germline CDR1 reads SGHTA; CDR2 reads FQGTGA. This CDR3 has 16 amino acids. The DNA of the CDR3 is TGTGCCAGCAGCCGGGGGCGGAAGTCTGGGGCCAACGTCCTGACTTTC. It translates to CASSRGRKSGANVLTF.

This clonotype was seen more than once but under ten times. The V call is TRBV5-1, the J call TRBJ2-5; the match to TRBD1 covers 7 bases. The germline CDR1 and CDR2 sequences are SGHRS and YFSETQ. The CDR3 contains 14 residues. With 4 bases clipped from V and 7 bases from J, the junction kept 10 bases outside the gene matches. The CDR3 is CASSQTTGVGTQYF. DNA of the CDR3: TGCGCCAGCAGCCAGACTACAGGGGTTGGGACCCAGTACTTC.

The chain has TRBV4-2 and TRBJ2-1, with D possibly called TRBD1 or TRBD2 (5 bases each). Germline V lookup: CDR1 LGHNA, CDR2 YNFKEQ. Trimming left V 0 bases short and J 5 bases short, with 20 bases between. The CDR3 has 18 residues. In nucleotides, the CDR3 is TGTGCCAGCAGCCAAGATAGATTAGGAAGCCTGGGGGACAATGAGCAGTTCTTC. Translated, it gives CASSQDRLGSLGDNEQFF.

In this sample, this clonotype turned up a few times. V and J are TRBV29-1 and TRBJ2-3; no definite D call. Trimming took off 4 bases at V and 11 bases at J, with 22 bases between the two ends. CDR3 length: 14 residues. Germline values: CDR1 SQVTM, CDR2 ANQGSEA. DNA for the CDR3: TGCAGCGTTGCCCCTCGAGGCTCCTATGTGGGGCAGTATTTT. Its protein is CSVAPRGSYVGQYF.